Listed below are T cell receptor beta chains from one sample, sequenced in a study of regulatory T cells in long-lasting Graves disease. TCRdb re-derived calls from the multiplex PCR reads in MiXCR, one entry per CDR3 protein. The table includes a few hundred thousand distinct CDR3 sequences, roughly 21% detected once. The input for sequencing was peripheral blood mononuclear cells (PBMCs), taken at new diagnosis, from a patient treated with antithyroid drugs. Source of these receptors: a female donor with Graves disease. Each CDR3 is given with its conserved first and last residue. D genes are given only for firm matches. Rows give clone size only sometimes, using once, few, many, or a class for an expanded clone.

v_gene,j_gene,d_gene,abundance,CDR3nt,CDR3aa
TRBV15,TRBJ1-4,-,-,TGTGCCTCATCGGTTTCGGGGAGTGATGAAAAACTGTTTTTT,CASSVSGSDEKLFF
TRBV2,TRBJ2-1,-,many,TGTGCCAGCAGTGGGGCGGGGAACCTCTACAATGAGCAGTTCTTC,CASSGAGNLYNEQFF
TRBV10-1,TRBJ2-2,TRBD1,-,TGCGCCAGCAGCGGGACAGGGGAATTGGGCACCGGGGAGCTGTTTTTT,CASSGTGELGTGELFF
TRBV19,TRBJ2-6,TRBD1,few,TGTGCCAGCACGGACAGGTCTGGTATTGGGGCCAACGTCCTGACTTTC,CASTDRSGIGANVLTF
TRBV6-2/TRBV6-3,TRBJ2-1,TRBD2,many,TGTGCCAGCAGTTGGGTTCCAGCGGGAGGGTACAATGAGCAGTTCTTC,CASSWVPAGGYNEQFF
TRBV2,TRBJ1-5,TRBD1,few,TGTGCCAGCAGTGAAGAACAGGGGGCCAATCAGCCCCAGCATTTT,CASSEEQGANQPQHF
TRBV5-4,TRBJ1-6,-,-,TGTGCCAGCAGCTCTGGACAAGATAATTCACCCCTCCACTTT,CASSSGQDNSPLHF
TRBV6-1,TRBJ2-7,-,many,TGTGCCAGCGGGAGAGGGGTAGGCTACGAGCAGTACTTC,CASGRGVGYEQYF
TRBV6-1,TRBJ2-7,-,many,TGTGCCAGCACGGCGACACAAGGCTCCTACGAGCAGTACTTC,CASTATQGSYEQYF
TRBV20-1,TRBJ1-1,-,-,TGCAGTGCTAGCACGGGCGCAGGGTACACTGAAGCTTTCTTT,CSASTGAGYTEAFF
TRBV20-1,TRBJ2-7,-,many,TGCAGTGCTAGTAAAGCGTCTTCCTACGAGCAGTACTTC,CSASKASSYEQYF
TRBV20-1,TRBJ2-2,-,many,TGCAGTGCTCTGGGGGTCCCGAGGACCGGGGAGCTGTTTTTT,CSALGVPRTGELFF
TRBV7-2,TRBJ2-1,TRBD2,many,TGTGCCAGCAGCCGGACTAGCGGGGACTACAATGAGCAGTTCTTC,CASSRTSGDYNEQFF
TRBV5-5,TRBJ2-5,-,many,TGTGCCAGCAGCTTGGGCCTCTCCCAAGAGACCCAGTACTTC,CASSLGLSQETQYF
TRBV13,TRBJ2-7,TRBD2,many,TGTGCCAGCAGCTTGGGACTAGCGGTGGCCTCCTACGAGCAGTACTTC,CASSLGLAVASYEQYF
TRBV29-1,TRBJ2-1,TRBD2,many,TGCAGCGTTGAACCTAGCGGGAGGGCCCGGAATGAGCAGTTCTTC,CSVEPSGRARNEQFF
TRBV7-2,TRBJ2-5,TRBD1,many,TGTGCCAGCAGCCCACCACAGGGGACAGAGACCCAGTACTTC,CASSPPQGTETQYF
TRBV9,TRBJ1-3,-,-,TGTGCCAGCAGCGCCAGCTGGGGACGGGACTCTGGAAACACCATATATTTT,CASSASWGRDSGNTIYF
TRBV10-3,TRBJ1-3,-,-,TGTGCCATCGGAGCGATCGGCTCTGGAAACACCATATATTTT,CAIGAIGSGNTIYF
TRBV7-2,TRBJ2-3,-,many,TGTGCCAGCAGCTACAGGGTTGATACGCAGTATTTT,CASSYRVDTQYF
TRBV5-1,TRBJ1-4,-,-,TGCGCCAGCAGCTTGGAAAATCAGGGATCAAGACTGTTTTTT,CASSLENQGSRLFF
TRBV12-3/TRBV12-4,TRBJ2-5,TRBD2,-,TGTGCCAGCAGTTCGACTAGCGGGCCCGCGGAGACCCAGTACTTC,CASSSTSGPAETQYF
TRBV6-1,TRBJ2-5,-,many,TGTGCCAGCCTGATGGGGCACCAAGAGACCCAGTACTTC,CASLMGHQETQYF
TRBV7-9,TRBJ2-3,TRBD2,many,TGTGCCAGCAGCACCGGACTAGCGGGAGATGATACGCAGTATTTT,CASSTGLAGDDTQYF
TRBV28,TRBJ2-1,-,-,TGTGCCAGCAGTTTACGGGCAGGGGGGAATGAGCAGTTCTTC,CASSLRAGGNEQFF
TRBV9,TRBJ2-3,-,many,TGTGCCAGCAGCATCGGAGATACGCAGTATTTT,CASSIGDTQYF
TRBV28,TRBJ1-2,-,many,TGTGCCAGCAGTCCCCCAGACAGTCGGGACGGCTACACCTTC,CASSPPDSRDGYTF
TRBV11-2,TRBJ2-7,TRBD1,many,TGTGCCAGCAGCATCGGGACAGGGATAATCTACGAGCAGTACTTC,CASSIGTGIIYEQYF
TRBV20-1,TRBJ2-3,TRBD2,many,TGCAGTGCTAGACCGGTGGGCGGGGGTGATACGCAGTATTTT,CSARPVGGGDTQYF
TRBV28,TRBJ2-3,TRBD2,once,TGTGCCAGCAGCCGGATAGCGGGGGGGCTCGCAGATACGCAGTATTTT,CASSRIAGGLADTQYF
TRBV15,TRBJ1-4,-,many,TGTGCCACCAGCAGAGACCGTAGGGAAAAACTGTTTTTT,CATSRDRREKLFF
TRBV29-1,TRBJ1-2,TRBD1,many,TGCAGCTCACGGACAGGGAGGGGTGGCTACACCTTC,CSSRTGRGGYTF
TRBV2,TRBJ1-5,-,-,TGTGCCAGCAGCGGTGGTTATAGCAATCAGCCCCAGCATTTT,CASSGGYSNQPQHF
TRBV4-3,TRBJ2-2,-,-,TGCGCCAGCAGCCAAGAGATGAGCGACCGGGAGCTGTTTTTT,CASSQEMSDRELFF
TRBV4-3,TRBJ2-2,-,-,TGCGCCAGCAGCCAAGATCGGGCGGGAGAGGGGGTCGGGGAGCTGTTTTTT,CASSQDRAGEGVGELFF
TRBV30,TRBJ2-6,-,many,TGTGCCTGGAGCGGTTATGTCGGGGCCAACGTCCTGACTTTC,CAWSGYVGANVLTF
TRBV6-1,TRBJ1-2,-,-,TGTGCCAGCAGTGTCGACGGGACCTATGGCTACACCTTC,CASSVDGTYGYTF
TRBV7-9,TRBJ1-2,-,many,TGTGCCAGCAGCTCAGAGGGGTCTGGCTACACCTTC,CASSSEGSGYTF
TRBV4-1,TRBJ1-3,TRBD1,-,TGCGCCAGCAGCCAAGCCCCGGGACAGCTCCTTCGGCTTCCTCTCTCTGGAAACACCATATATTTT,CASSQAPGQLLRLPLSGNTIYF
TRBV9,TRBJ1-1,TRBD1,many,TGTGCCAGCAGCCCCCGGGACAGGGCGAACACTGAAGCTTTCTTT,CASSPRDRANTEAFF
TRBV5-6,TRBJ2-1,TRBD1,-,TGTGCCAGCAGCGAAGGGACAGGTACGCGCGATGAGCAGTTCTTC,CASSEGTGTRDEQFF
TRBV7-2,TRBJ2-7,TRBD1,-,TGTGCCAGCAGCACCCGGACAGGGAACACCTACGAGCAGTACTTC,CASSTRTGNTYEQYF
TRBV6-2/TRBV6-3,TRBJ1-5,-,-,TGTGCCAGCACCCGACCGGATCAGCCCCAGCATTTT,CASTRPDQPQHF
TRBV7-3,TRBJ2-4,-,-,TGTGCCAGCAGCTCCGGGAGAAAAAACATTCAGTACTTC,CASSSGRKNIQYF
TRBV7-2,TRBJ1-5,-,many,TGTGCCAGCAGCTTAGAAGCAGGTATGAATCAGCCCCAGCATTTT,CASSLEAGMNQPQHF
TRBV27,TRBJ2-7,-,many,TGTGCCAGCAGTTTTGCGGGGGCTTGGGAGCAGTACTTC,CASSFAGAWEQYF
TRBV7-2,TRBJ2-3,-,-,TGTGCCAGCACGGGGTATGAGACAGATACGCAGTATTTT,CASTGYETDTQYF
TRBV19,TRBJ2-4,-,few,TGTGCCAGTAGTACCTCTACGAAAAACATTCAGTACTTC,CASSTSTKNIQYF
TRBV7-2,TRBJ2-6,-,-,TGTGCCAGCAGCTTAGCCCTAACAGGGGGGGCCAACGTCCTGACTTTC,CASSLALTGGANVLTF
TRBV7-3,TRBJ1-2,-,-,TGTGCCAGCAGCTTACAGGGGCGAAAAGGCTACACCTTC,CASSLQGRKGYTF
TRBV9,TRBJ2-2,TRBD1,-,TGTGCCAGCAGCGTAGTAGGAACAGGGGTGGGCACCGGGGAGCTGTTTTTT,CASSVVGTGVGTGELFF
TRBV28,TRBJ1-5,TRBD1,many,TGTGCCAGCAGTCCCCTCGGACAGGGGGCCAATCAGCCCCAGCATTTT,CASSPLGQGANQPQHF
TRBV11-2,TRBJ2-3,TRBD2,many,TGTGCCAGCAGCTTATTTAGCGGGGGGCGCACAGATACGCAGTATTTT,CASSLFSGGRTDTQYF
TRBV7-2,TRBJ1-1,-,many,TGTGCCAGCAGCTTACAAGGGGCTAGTGAAGCTTTCTTT,CASSLQGASEAFF
TRBV3-1,TRBJ2-2,-,many,TGTGCCAGCAGCCACACCACGACAGTCGGGGAGCTGTTTTTT,CASSHTTTVGELFF
TRBV12-3/TRBV12-4,TRBJ2-7,-,-,TGTGCCAGCAGTTCGGGTGCCAGCAGTGAGGAGGGTTGGTACGAGCAGTACTTC,CASSSGASSEEGWYEQYF
TRBV19,TRBJ2-2,TRBD2,many,TGTGCCAGTAGTTGGACTAGTCGCACCGGGGAGCTGTTTTTT,CASSWTSRTGELFF
TRBV20-1,TRBJ2-3,TRBD1,many,TGCAGTCCATGGGACAGGCAGTACACAGATACGCAGTATTTT,CSPWDRQYTDTQYF
TRBV12-3/TRBV12-4,TRBJ1-2,-,many,TGTGCCAGTGCGAGGGCGTACTATGGCTACACCTTC,CASARAYYGYTF
TRBV5-5,TRBJ1-1,-,many,TGTGCCAGCAGTTTCTCGGAGAACACTGAAGCTTTCTTT,CASSFSENTEAFF